This entry is about one T cell receptor (beta chain). This specimen comes from a study of blood T cell repertoires in COVID-19. Study information: The analysed material was cDNA or gDNA that came from T cells, B-cell-depleted T cells, or PBMCs.

The germline CDR1 and CDR2 sequences are KGHSH and LQKENI. This CDR3 has 13 residues. Trimming took 6 bases from V and 7 from J, leaving 12 bases between them. Per the original data handling: Researchers report that nucleated cell counts were estimated from reference gene primer amplification. Method: immunoSEQ multiplex PCR; TCRdb's copy keeps in-frame clones and lacks some. The D gene and trimming were derived from the DNA, and the V and J assignments and clone size from that table. The sample includes around 190,000 clones, 80% to 90% of them seen just once. The receptor was isolated from a man aged 50-60 years with active or convalescent COVID-19. The sample consisted of peripheral blood. This chain joins TRBV18 and TRBJ1-4, with a weak D call TRBD1 (5 bases). The CDR3 region is CASSPRGGEKLFF. DNA of the CDR3: TGTGCCAGCTCCCCAAGGGGAGGTGAAAAACTGTTTTTT.